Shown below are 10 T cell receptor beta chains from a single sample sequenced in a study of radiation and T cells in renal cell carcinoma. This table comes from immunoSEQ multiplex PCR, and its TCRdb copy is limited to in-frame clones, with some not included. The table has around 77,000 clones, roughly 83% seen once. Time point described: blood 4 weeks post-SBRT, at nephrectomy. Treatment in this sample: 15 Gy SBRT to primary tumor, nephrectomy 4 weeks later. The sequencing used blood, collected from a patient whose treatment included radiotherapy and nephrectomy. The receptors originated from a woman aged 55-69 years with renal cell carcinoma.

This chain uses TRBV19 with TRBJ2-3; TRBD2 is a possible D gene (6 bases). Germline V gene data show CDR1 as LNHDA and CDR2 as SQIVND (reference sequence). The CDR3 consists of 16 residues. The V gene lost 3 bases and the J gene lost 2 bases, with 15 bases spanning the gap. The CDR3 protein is CASSIGTGGDTDTQYF. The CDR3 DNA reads TGTGCCAGTAGTATCGGTACAGGAGGGGACACAGATACGCAGTATTTT.

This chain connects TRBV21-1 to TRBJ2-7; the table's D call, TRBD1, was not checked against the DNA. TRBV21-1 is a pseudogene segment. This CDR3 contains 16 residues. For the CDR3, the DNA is TGTGCCAGCAGCAAGGGGGACCGGACAGAGACCTACGAGCAGTACTTC. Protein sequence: CASSKGDRTETYEQYF.

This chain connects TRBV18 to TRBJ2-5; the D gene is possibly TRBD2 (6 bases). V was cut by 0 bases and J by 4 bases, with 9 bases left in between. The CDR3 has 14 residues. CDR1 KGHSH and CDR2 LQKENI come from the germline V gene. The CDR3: CASSPPMGGETQYF. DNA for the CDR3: TGTGCCAGCTCACCACCGATGGGAGGAGAGACCCAGTACTTC.

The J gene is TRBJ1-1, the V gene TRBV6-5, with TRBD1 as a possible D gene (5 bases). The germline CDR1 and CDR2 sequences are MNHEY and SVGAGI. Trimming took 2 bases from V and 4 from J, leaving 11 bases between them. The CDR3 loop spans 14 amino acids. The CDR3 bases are TGTGCCAGCAGTTACGGGACGGAATTCACTGAAGCTTTCTTT. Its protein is CASSYGTEFTEAFF.

CDR3 sequence (DNA): TGTGCCAGCAGTTACTCGGAGATGGATGGCTACACCTTC. Translating it yields CASSYSEMDGYTF. V usage is TRBV6-6 and J usage is TRBJ1-2; D remains unclear. Trimming removed 0 bases from V and 6 bases from J, with 8 bases in between. Germline assignment: CDR1 MNHNY and CDR2 SVGAGI (reference sequence). The CDR3 has 13 residues.

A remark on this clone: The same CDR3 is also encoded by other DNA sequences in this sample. The DNA of the CDR3 is TGTGCCATCAGTGAGCCCGCTGGGACAGGGGGTACGGGCTATGGCTACACCTTC. Its protein is CAISEPAGTGGTGYGYTF. This chain connects TRBV10-3 to TRBJ1-2, with TRBD1 matching 11 bases. This CDR3 has 18 amino acids. With 2 bases clipped from V and 4 bases from J, the junction kept 12 bases outside the gene matches. Germline V gene data show CDR1 as ENHRY and CDR2 as SYGVKD.

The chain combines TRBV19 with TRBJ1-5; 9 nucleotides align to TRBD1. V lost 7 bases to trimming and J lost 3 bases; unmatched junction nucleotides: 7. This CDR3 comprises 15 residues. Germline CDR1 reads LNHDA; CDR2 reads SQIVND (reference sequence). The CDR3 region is CASTPGQGLNQPQHF. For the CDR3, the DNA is TGTGCCAGTACTCCGGGACAGGGCCTCAATCAGCCCCAGCATTTT.

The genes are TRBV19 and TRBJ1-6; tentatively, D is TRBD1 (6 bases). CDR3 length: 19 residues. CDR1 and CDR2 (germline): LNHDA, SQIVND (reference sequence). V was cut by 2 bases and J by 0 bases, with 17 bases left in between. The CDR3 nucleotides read TGTGCCAGTAGTATACCGAAGACAGGTCGCAGCTCCTATAATTCACCCCTCCACTTT. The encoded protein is CASSIPKTGRSSYNSPLHF.

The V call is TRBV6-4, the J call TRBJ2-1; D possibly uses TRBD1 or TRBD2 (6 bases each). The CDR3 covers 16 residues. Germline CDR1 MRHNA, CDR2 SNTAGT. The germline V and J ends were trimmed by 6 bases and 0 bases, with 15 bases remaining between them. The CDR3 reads CASSARGRSSYNEQFF. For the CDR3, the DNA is TGTGCCAGCAGCGCACGGGGGCGGAGCTCCTACAATGAGCAGTTCTTC.

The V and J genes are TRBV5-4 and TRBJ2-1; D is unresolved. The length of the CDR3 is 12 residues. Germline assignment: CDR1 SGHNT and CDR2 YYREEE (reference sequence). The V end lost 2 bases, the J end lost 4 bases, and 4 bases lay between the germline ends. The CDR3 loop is CASSFSYNEQFF. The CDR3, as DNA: TGTGCCAGCAGCTTTAGTTACAATGAGCAGTTCTTC.